Below, 16 T cell receptor beta chains from the same sample are listed, as sequenced in a study of PD-L1 blockade in urothelial cancer. Produced via immunoSEQ multiplex PCR; TCRdb's table is partial and in-frame only. The sample yields 83,000 or so clones, less than 85% seen once. The time point denotes: peripheral blood 6 weeks after treatment start. The sample was PBMCs, taken around atezolizumab (anti-PD-L1) treatment. All receptors come from a man between 65 and 85 years old with urothelial cancer.

V is TRBV2 and J is TRBJ1-4; D is undetermined. Germline CDR1 reads SNHLY; CDR2 reads FYNNEI. Trimming removed 9 bases from V and 3 bases from J, with 14 bases in between. The CDR3 has 14 amino acids. CDR3 sequence: CASSKGRANEKLFF. The CDR3 DNA reads TGTGCCAGTTCTAAAGGGAGAGCTAATGAAAAACTGTTTTTT.

This clone came up a few times. The V gene is TRBV2, the J gene TRBJ1-5, with 7 bases identical to TRBD1. V was pared by 9 bases and J by 1 base, with 6 bases of the junction left unmatched. Per germline, CDR1 SNHLY and CDR2 FYNNEI. The CDR3 length is 14 residues. In DNA, the CDR3 is TGTGCCAGTCATGGACAGGTCAGCAATCAGCCCCAGCATTTT. This sequence encodes CASHGQVSNQPQHF. Full variable domain (outside the CDR3, taken from reference TRBV2 and TRBJ1-5): EPEVTQTPSHQVTQMGQEVILRCVPISNHLYFYWYRQILGQKVEFLVSFYNNEISEKSEIFDDQFSVERPDGSNFTLKIRSTKLEDSAMYFCASHGQVSNQPQHFGDGTRLSIL.

V and J are TRBV2 and TRBJ2-3; D not certain. This CDR3 contains 12 residues. CDR1 and CDR2 from the germline V gene are SNHLY and FYNNEI. Trimming shortened V by 7 bases and J by 4 bases, and 9 bases separated the two germline ends. CDR3 nucleotide sequence: TGTGCCAGCAAACGGGTTGCAGATACGCAGTATTTT. This sequence encodes CASKRVADTQYF.

This clone was detected a few times. This sequence joins TRBV11-3 and TRBJ1-1; perhaps TRBD1 as D (6 bases). Trimming left V 1 base short and J 0 bases short, with 9 bases between. This CDR3 contains 15 residues. CDR1 SGHNT and CDR2 YENEEA come from the germline V gene. The CDR3 loop is CASSLVTGLNTEAFF. The DNA of the CDR3 is TGTGCCAGCAGCTTAGTTACAGGGCTGAACACTGAAGCTTTCTTT.

This clone occurred a few times. This sample also contains other DNA sequences that code for the same CDR3. The chain employs TRBV6-6 and TRBJ1-5; 9 positions match TRBD1. CDR1 and CDR2 (germline): MNHNY, SVGAGI (reference sequence). This CDR3 has 14 amino acids. The V and J ends lost 6 bases and 4 bases, in that order; junction bases with no gene match: 4. CDR3 nucleotide sequence: TGTGCCAGCAGACGGGGACAGGGAAATCAGCCCCAGCATTTT. Protein sequence: CASRRGQGNQPQHF.

This clone turned up a few times. V usage is TRBV12-5 and J usage is TRBJ1-3, with D possibly matching TRBD1 (5 bases). CDR3 length: 13 amino acids. Germline V CDR1 and CDR2: LGHNT, FRNRAP. V lost 7 bases, J lost 11 bases, and 18 bases lay in between. The CDR3 DNA follows: TGTGCTAGTGCTATGGACATCGGAGTCCCCATATATTTT. Amino acid sequence: CASAMDIGVPIYF. Complete variable domain (other parts from reference TRBV12-5 and TRBJ1-3): DARVTQTPRHKVTEMGQEVTMRCQPILGHNTVFWYRQTMMQGLELLAYFRNRAPLDDSGMPKDRFSAEMPDATLATLKIQPSEPRDSAVYFCASAMDIGVPIYFGEGSWLTVV.

The chain recombines TRBV19 with TRBJ2-7, with 8 bases lining up with TRBD1. V dropped 6 bases and J dropped 3; count of bases not matched to a gene: 10. The CDR3 has 15 residues. The germline V gene has CDR1 LNHDA and CDR2 SQIVND (reference sequence). For the CDR3, the DNA is TGTGCCAGTAGGATCCGGACAGGGACCTACTACGAGCAGTACTTC. It encodes CASRIRTGTYYEQYF. The full variable domain, with the rest looked up from reference TRBV19 and TRBJ2-7, is DGGITQSPKYLFRKEGQNVTLSCEQNLNHDAMYWYRQDPGQGLRLIYYSQIVNDFQKGDIAEGYSVSREKKESFPLTVTSAQKNPTAFYLCASRIRTGTYYEQYFGPGTRLTVT.

J is TRBJ1-4 and V is TRBV7-9, with a tentative D call TRBD1 (6 bases). Trimming shortened V by 5 bases and J by 2 bases, and 9 bases separated the two germline ends. The CDR3 runs to 14 residues. Looked up from germline, CDR1 is SEHNR and CDR2 is FQNEAQ (reference sequence). CDR3 nucleotide sequence: TGTGCCAGCAGCCCAGGACAGACTAATGAAAAACTGTTTTTT. It yields the protein CASSPGQTNEKLFF. The entire variable domain, with the rest obtained from reference TRBV7-9 and TRBJ1-4, is as follows: DTGVSQNPRHKITKRGQNVTFRCDPISEHNRLYWYRQTLGQGPEFLTYFQNEAQLEKSRLLSDRFSAERPKGSFSTLEIQRTEQGDSAMYLCASSPGQTNEKLFFGSGTQLSVL.

This clone was counted a few times. The genes are TRBV7-6 and TRBJ1-2; 8 bases agree with TRBD1. V lost 1 base to trimming and J lost 7 bases; unmatched junction nucleotides: 8. The CDR3 length is 15 residues. The germline gives CDR1 SGHVS, CDR2 FNYEAQ. CDR3 in amino acids: CASSLGGTGRGGYTF. Here the CDR3 DNA reads TGTGCCAGCAGCTTAGGAGGGACAGGACGTGGTGGCTACACCTTC.

In the case of this clone: Compared with germline, one end of the junction differs, possibly owing to a read error. This rearrangement joins TRBV6-1 to TRBJ2-7; TRBD2 aligns across 9 bases. CDR1 and CDR2 from the germline V gene are MNHNS and SASEGT. CDR3 length: 17 amino acids. The CDR3 sequence: CASREGGGRGGAVEQYF. In nucleotides, the CDR3 is TGTGCCAGCAGGGAAGGGGGCGGACGCGGGGGGGCAGTCGAGCAGTACTTC.

The chain is built from TRBV5-8 and TRBJ1-4; D is undetermined. Trimming left V 0 bases short and J 5 bases short, with 8 bases between. This CDR3 contains 14 residues. The germline gives CDR1 SGHTS, CDR2 YDEGEE. CDR3 protein: CASSLERANEKLFF. The CDR3, as DNA: TGTGCCAGCAGCTTGGAGAGGGCGAATGAAAAACTGTTTTTT.

The chain employs TRBV6-1 and TRBJ1-1; D is perhaps TRBD1 (5 bases). V was cut by 10 bases and J by 2 bases, with 11 bases left in between. The CDR3 consists of 12 residues. Germline V gives CDR1 MNHNS, CDR2 SASEGT. As DNA, the CDR3 is TGTGCCACCCGACAGACCAACACTGAAGCTTTCTTT. Its translation is CATRQTNTEAFF.

V is TRBV6-1 and J is TRBJ2-5, with TRBD2 matching over 9 bases. The V gene's germline CDR1 is MNHNS and CDR2 SASEGT. V lost 2 bases and J lost 5; bases outside the gene matches: 15. The CDR3 runs to 18 residues. CDR3 DNA sequence: TGTGCCAGCAGTGAATCGACGCATGGGGCGGGGGGGGCGGAGACCCAGTACTTC. Translating gives CASSESTHGAGGAETQYF.

CDR3 region: CASSPHSGGRETQYF. The CDR3 nucleotides are TGTGCCAGCAGTCCTCATAGCGGGGGAAGGGAGACCCAGTACTTC. This chain uses TRBV7-7 with TRBJ2-5, with 9 bases that match TRBD2. CDR3 length: 15 residues. Losses at the gene ends were 6 bases for V and 5 bases for J; bases not matched to a gene: 10. Germline V gives CDR1 SSHAT, CDR2 FNYEAQ (reference sequence).

Notes on this clone: One junction end disagrees with the germline gene, perhaps due to a read error. The genes are TRBV4-1 and TRBJ1-5; no reliable D call. CDR3 length: 14 residues. Looked up from germline, CDR1 is MGHRA and CDR2 is YSYEKL. The CDR3 spells CASSQDWVGQPQHF. DNA of the CDR3: TGCGCCAGCAGTCAAGATTGGGTCGGGCAGCCCCAGCATTTT.

The V and J genes are TRBV9 and TRBJ2-1; 13 bases line up with TRBD2. This CDR3 contains 16 residues. J was trimmed by 6 bases and V by 2 bases; bases with no gene match: 5. CDR1 and CDR2 from the germline V gene are SGDLS and YYNGEE. CDR3 amino acids: CASSVKRLAGGNEQFF. The CDR3 DNA reads TGTGCCAGCAGCGTTAAGCGACTAGCGGGAGGCAATGAGCAGTTCTTC.